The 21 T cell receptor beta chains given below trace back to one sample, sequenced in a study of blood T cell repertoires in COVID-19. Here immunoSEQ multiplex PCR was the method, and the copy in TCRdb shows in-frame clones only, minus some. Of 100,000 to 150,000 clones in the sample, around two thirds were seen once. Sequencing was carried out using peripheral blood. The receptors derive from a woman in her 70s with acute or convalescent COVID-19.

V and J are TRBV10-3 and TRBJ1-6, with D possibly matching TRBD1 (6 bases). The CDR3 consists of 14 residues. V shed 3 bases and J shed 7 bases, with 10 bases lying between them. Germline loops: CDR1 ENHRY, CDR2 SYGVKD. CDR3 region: CAISEDRSNSPLHF. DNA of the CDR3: TGTGCCATCAGTGAAGACAGGTCGAATTCACCCCTCCACTTT.

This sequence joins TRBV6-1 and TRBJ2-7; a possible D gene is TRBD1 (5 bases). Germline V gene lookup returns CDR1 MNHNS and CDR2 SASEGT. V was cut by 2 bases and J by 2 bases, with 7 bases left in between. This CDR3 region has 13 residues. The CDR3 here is CASSERQPYEQYF. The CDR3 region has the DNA TGTGCCAGCAGTGAAAGACAGCCCTACGAGCAGTACTTC.

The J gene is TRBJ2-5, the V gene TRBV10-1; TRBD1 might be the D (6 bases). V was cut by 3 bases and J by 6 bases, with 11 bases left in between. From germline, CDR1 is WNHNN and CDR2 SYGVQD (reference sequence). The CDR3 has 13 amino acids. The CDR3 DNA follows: TGCGCCAGCAGTGAAACCAGGGGTCAGACCCAGTACTTC. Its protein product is CASSETRGQTQYF.

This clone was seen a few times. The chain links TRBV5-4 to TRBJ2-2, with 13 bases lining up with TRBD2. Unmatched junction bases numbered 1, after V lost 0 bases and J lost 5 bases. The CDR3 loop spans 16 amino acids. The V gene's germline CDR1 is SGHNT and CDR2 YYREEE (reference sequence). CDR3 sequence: CASSLGLAGGTGELFF. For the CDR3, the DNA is TGTGCCAGCAGCTTGGGACTAGCGGGAGGAACCGGGGAGCTGTTTTTT.

CDR3 bases: TGCGCCAGCAGGTGGACAGGGGGTGTCTACGAGCAGTACTTC. Translation gives CASRWTGGVYEQYF. The chain employs TRBV5-1 and TRBJ2-7; 10 bases match TRBD1. CDR3 length: 14 amino acids. Germline values: CDR1 SGHRS, CDR2 YFSETQ. V lost 5 bases to trimming and J lost 3 bases; unmatched junction nucleotides: 5.

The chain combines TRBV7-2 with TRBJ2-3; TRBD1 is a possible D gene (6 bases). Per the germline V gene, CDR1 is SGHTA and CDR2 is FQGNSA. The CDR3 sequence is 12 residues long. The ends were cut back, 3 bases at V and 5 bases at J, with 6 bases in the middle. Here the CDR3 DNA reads TGTGCCAGCAGCTTGGACAGAGATACGCAGTATTTT. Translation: CASSLDRDTQYF.

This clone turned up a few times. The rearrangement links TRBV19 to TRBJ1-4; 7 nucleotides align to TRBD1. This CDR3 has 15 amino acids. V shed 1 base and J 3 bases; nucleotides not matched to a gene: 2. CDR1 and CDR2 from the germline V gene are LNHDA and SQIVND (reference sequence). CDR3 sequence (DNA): TGTGCCAGTAGTATAGCGACAGGGCCTAATGAAAAACTGTTTTTT. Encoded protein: CASSIATGPNEKLFF.

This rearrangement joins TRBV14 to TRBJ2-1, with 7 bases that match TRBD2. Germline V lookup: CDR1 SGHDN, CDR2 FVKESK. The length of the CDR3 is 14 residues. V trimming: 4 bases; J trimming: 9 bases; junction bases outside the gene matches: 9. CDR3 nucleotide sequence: TGTGCCAGCAGCCCCCGGAGCGGGATAAGTGAGCAGTTCTTC. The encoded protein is CASSPRSGISEQFF.

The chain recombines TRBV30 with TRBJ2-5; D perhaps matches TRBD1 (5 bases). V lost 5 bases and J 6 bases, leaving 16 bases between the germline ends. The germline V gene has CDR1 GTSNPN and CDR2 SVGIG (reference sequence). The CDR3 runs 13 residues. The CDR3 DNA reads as TGTGCCTGGGGTGACCAGGGTTTCCAGACCCAGTACTTC. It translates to CAWGDQGFQTQYF.

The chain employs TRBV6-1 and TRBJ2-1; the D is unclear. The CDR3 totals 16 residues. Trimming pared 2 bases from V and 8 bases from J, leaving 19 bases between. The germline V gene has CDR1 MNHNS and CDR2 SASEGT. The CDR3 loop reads CASSELQVSPAHEQFF. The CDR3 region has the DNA TGTGCCAGCAGTGAATTACAAGTTAGCCCGGCCCATGAGCAGTTCTTC.

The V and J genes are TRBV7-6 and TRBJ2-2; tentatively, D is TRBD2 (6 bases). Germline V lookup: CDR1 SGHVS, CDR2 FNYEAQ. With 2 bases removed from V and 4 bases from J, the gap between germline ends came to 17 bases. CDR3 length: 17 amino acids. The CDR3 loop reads CASSLRVGTQFTGELFF. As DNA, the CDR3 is TGTGCCAGCAGCTTACGGGTCGGGACTCAATTCACCGGGGAGCTGTTTTTT.

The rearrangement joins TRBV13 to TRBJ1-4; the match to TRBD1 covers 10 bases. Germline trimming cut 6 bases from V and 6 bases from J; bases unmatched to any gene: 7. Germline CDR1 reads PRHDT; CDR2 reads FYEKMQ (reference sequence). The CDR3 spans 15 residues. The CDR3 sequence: CASSGDRGLDEKLFF. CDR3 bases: TGTGCCAGCAGTGGGGACAGGGGTCTTGATGAAAAACTGTTTTTT.

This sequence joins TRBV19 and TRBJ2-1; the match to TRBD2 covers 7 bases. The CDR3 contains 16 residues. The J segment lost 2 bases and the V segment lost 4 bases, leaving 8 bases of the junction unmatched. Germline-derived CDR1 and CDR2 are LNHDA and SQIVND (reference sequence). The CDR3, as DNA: TGTGCCAGTAGTACTGGGGCAGGGAGGGCCTACAATGAGCAGTTCTTC. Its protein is CASSTGAGRAYNEQFF.

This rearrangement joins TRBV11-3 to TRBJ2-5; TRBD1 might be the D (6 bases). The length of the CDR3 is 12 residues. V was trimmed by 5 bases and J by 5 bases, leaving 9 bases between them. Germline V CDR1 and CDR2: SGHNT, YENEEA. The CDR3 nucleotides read TGTGCCAGCAGCACCACAGGGGAGACCCAGTACTTC. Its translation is CASSTTGETQYF.

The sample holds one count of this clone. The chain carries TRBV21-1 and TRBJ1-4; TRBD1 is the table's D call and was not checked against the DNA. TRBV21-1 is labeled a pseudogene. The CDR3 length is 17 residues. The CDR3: CASSKQILGHLNEKLFF. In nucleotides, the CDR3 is TGTGCCAGCAGCAAGCAAATTTTGGGACACTTGAATGAAAAACTGTTTTTT.

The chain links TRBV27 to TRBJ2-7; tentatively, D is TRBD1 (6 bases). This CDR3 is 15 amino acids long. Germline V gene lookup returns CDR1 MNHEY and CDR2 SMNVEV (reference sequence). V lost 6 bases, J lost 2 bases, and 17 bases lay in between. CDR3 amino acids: CASRTTGNSPYEQYF. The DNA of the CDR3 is TGTGCCAGCAGAACCACAGGGAACTCCCCCTACGAGCAGTACTTC.

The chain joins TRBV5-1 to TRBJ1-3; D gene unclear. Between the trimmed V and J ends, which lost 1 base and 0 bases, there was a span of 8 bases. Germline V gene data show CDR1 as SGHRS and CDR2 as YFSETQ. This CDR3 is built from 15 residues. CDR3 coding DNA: TGCGCCAGCAGCTTGACCGCGAACTCTGGAAACACCATATATTTT. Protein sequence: CASSLTANSGNTIYF.

DNA of the CDR3: TGTGCCAGCAGACCCCAGACAGGGTTTGATAATTCACCCCTCCACTTT. Its translation: CASRPQTGFDNSPLHF. The chain joins TRBV7-2 to TRBJ1-6; 7 bases fit TRBD1. Looked up from germline, CDR1 is SGHTA and CDR2 is FQGNSA. V lost 6 bases, J lost 5 bases, and 10 bases stayed unmatched. CDR3 size: 16 residues.

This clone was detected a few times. The CDR3 region is CASSGDISFYGYTF. CDR3 nucleotide sequence: TGTGCCAGTAGTGGGGACATCTCCTTCTATGGCTACACCTTC. This rearrangement joins TRBV19 to TRBJ1-2; TRBD1 is a possible D gene (6 bases). V lost 5 bases and J 4 bases, leaving 14 bases between the germline ends. This CDR3 contains 14 residues. Germline V gives CDR1 LNHDA, CDR2 SQIVND (reference sequence).

The CDR3, as DNA: TGTGCCAGTAGTATCCGGGACAGGAATATAGATACGCAGTATTTT. Translation: CASSIRDRNIDTQYF. The chain carries TRBV19 and TRBJ2-3, with 8 bases aligning to TRBD1. The CDR3 length is 15 residues. V gave up 3 bases and J gave up 5 bases; unmatched junction bases: 7. Germline V lookup: CDR1 LNHDA, CDR2 SQIVND (reference sequence).

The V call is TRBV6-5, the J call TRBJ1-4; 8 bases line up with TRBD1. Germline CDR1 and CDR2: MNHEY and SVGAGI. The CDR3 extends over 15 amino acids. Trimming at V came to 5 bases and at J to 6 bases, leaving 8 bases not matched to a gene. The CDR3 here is CASSPGQGRYEKLFF. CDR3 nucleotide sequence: TGTGCCAGCAGTCCAGGACAGGGTCGCTATGAAAAACTGTTTTTT.